These T cell receptor beta chains were read from a single sample in a study of molecular identifiers for immune sequencing clone quantification. Each CDR3 protein gets one entry after TCRdb re-called the PCR reads with MiXCR. The sample includes about 640,000 distinct CDR3 sequences, just under 20% of them seen just once. The sample was naive CD8+ T cells from blood, with Jurkat cell RNA spiked in. The receptors were sampled from a human donor in good health. Some libraries in this study had Jurkat cell RNA spiked in. Each CDR3 is given with its conserved first and last residue. Fields, in order: D gene, J gene, clone size, V gene, CDR3 protein, CDR3 DNA. A D gene is named only where the DNA matches it firmly. Size tells how often a clone was seen (once, few, many) or the class of an expanded clone, and some rows leave it out.

D gene: TRBD2
J gene: TRBJ2-3
clone size: many
V gene: TRBV20-1
CDR3 protein: CSARDGPSGGADTQYF
CDR3 DNA: TGCAGTGCTAGAGATGGACCGTCGGGAGGGGCAGATACGCAGTATTTT

D gene: TRBD1
J gene: TRBJ1-5
clone size: many
V gene: TRBV7-6
CDR3 protein: CASSLGQGADQPQHF
CDR3 DNA: TGTGCCAGCAGCTTAGGGCAGGGGGCAGATCAGCCCCAGCATTTT

D gene: NA
J gene: TRBJ2-1
clone size: NA
V gene: TRBV29-1
CDR3 protein: CRLYNEQFF
CDR3 DNA: TGCAGGCTATACAATGAGCAGTTCTTC

D gene: NA
J gene: TRBJ1-6
clone size: NA
V gene: TRBV4-2
CDR3 protein: CASSLRQIYNSPLHF
CDR3 DNA: TGTGCCAGCAGCCTTAGACAGATCTATAATTCACCCCTCCACTTT

D gene: NA
J gene: TRBJ2-1
clone size: many
V gene: TRBV4-2
CDR3 protein: CASSPGQSYNEQFF
CDR3 DNA: TGTGCCAGCAGCCCCGGACAGTCCTATAATGAGCAGTTCTTC

D gene: NA
J gene: TRBJ2-7
clone size: NA
V gene: TRBV11-2
CDR3 protein: CASSPGSIYEQYF
CDR3 DNA: TGTGCCAGCAGCCCGGGGTCGATATACGAGCAGTACTTC

D gene: TRBD1
J gene: TRBJ2-5
clone size: many
V gene: TRBV7-9
CDR3 protein: CASSPDRMQETQYF
CDR3 DNA: TGTGCCAGCAGCCCGGACAGGATGCAAGAGACCCAGTACTTC

D gene: NA
J gene: TRBJ2-7
clone size: many
V gene: TRBV5-6
CDR3 protein: CASSLVGQPGEQYF
CDR3 DNA: TGTGCCAGCAGCTTGGTAGGGCAGCCGGGGGAGCAGTACTTC

D gene: TRBD2
J gene: TRBJ2-5
clone size: many
V gene: TRBV7-8
CDR3 protein: CASSSPGSRGVQETQYF
CDR3 DNA: TGTGCCAGCAGCTCCCCGGGGTCTCGGGGGGTCCAAGAGACCCAGTACTTC

D gene: NA
J gene: TRBJ2-7
clone size: NA
V gene: TRBV27
CDR3 protein: CASGNYNHEQYF
CDR3 DNA: TGTGCCAGCGGTAACTATAATCACGAGCAGTACTTC

D gene: TRBD1
J gene: TRBJ1-1
clone size: many
V gene: TRBV7-9
CDR3 protein: CASSSPGGEAFF
CDR3 DNA: TGTGCCAGCAGCTCACCAGGGGGAGAAGCTTTCTTT

D gene: NA
J gene: TRBJ2-3
clone size: many
V gene: TRBV14
CDR3 protein: CASSQETDTDTQYF
CDR3 DNA: TGTGCCAGCAGCCAAGAAACAGACACAGATACGCAGTATTTT

D gene: NA
J gene: TRBJ2-5
clone size: many
V gene: TRBV5-4
CDR3 protein: CASSPGTVETQYF
CDR3 DNA: TGTGCCAGCAGCCCGGGGACTGTGGAGACCCAGTACTTC

D gene: NA
J gene: TRBJ2-7
clone size: NA
V gene: TRBV27
CDR3 protein: CASSLSLSHEQYF
CDR3 DNA: TGTGCCAGCAGTTTATCCCTGTCACACGAGCAGTACTTC

D gene: NA
J gene: TRBJ2-1
clone size: few
V gene: TRBV28
CDR3 protein: CASSPRVNNEQFF
CDR3 DNA: TGTGCCAGCAGTCCGCGGGTAAACAATGAGCAGTTCTTC

D gene: NA
J gene: TRBJ2-7
clone size: NA
V gene: TRBV29-1
CDR3 protein: CSVLGRATHEQHF
CDR3 DNA: TGCAGCGTGTTGGGTAGGGCAACCCACGAGCAGCACTTC

D gene: NA
J gene: TRBJ2-5
clone size: few
V gene: TRBV2
CDR3 protein: CASSEDSSETQYF
CDR3 DNA: TGTGCCAGCAGTGAAGACAGTTCGGAGACCCAGTACTTC

D gene: NA
J gene: TRBJ2-2
clone size: few
V gene: TRBV12-3/TRBV12-4
CDR3 protein: CASSLLVRGRELFF
CDR3 DNA: TGTGCCAGCAGCCTACTAGTCAGGGGCCGGGAGCTGTTTTTT

D gene: NA
J gene: TRBJ2-7
clone size: few
V gene: TRBV2
CDR3 protein: CASGSLPGLIGNEQYF
CDR3 DNA: TGTGCCAGCGGCTCGTTACCGGGGCTAATAGGCAACGAGCAGTACTTC

D gene: TRBD2
J gene: TRBJ2-1
clone size: many
V gene: TRBV5-1
CDR3 protein: CASSRGLAGDNEQFF
CDR3 DNA: TGCGCCAGCAGCAGGGGACTAGCGGGGGACAATGAGCAGTTCTTC

D gene: NA
J gene: TRBJ1-1
clone size: many
V gene: TRBV19
CDR3 protein: CASSIFIANTEAFF
CDR3 DNA: TGTGCCAGTAGTATTTTCATTGCGAACACTGAAGCTTTCTTT

D gene: TRBD2
J gene: TRBJ2-3
clone size: many
V gene: TRBV7-9
CDR3 protein: CASNYLTGGPRDTQYF
CDR3 DNA: TGTGCCAGCAACTACCTGACGGGAGGGCCAAGAGATACGCAGTATTTT

D gene: NA
J gene: TRBJ2-7
clone size: few
V gene: TRBV7-9
CDR3 protein: CASSRTAFYEQYF
CDR3 DNA: TGTGCCAGCAGCCGGACAGCATTCTACGAGCAGTACTTC

D gene: TRBD1
J gene: TRBJ2-3
clone size: many
V gene: TRBV12-3/TRBV12-4
CDR3 protein: CASTVRQGALDTQYF
CDR3 DNA: TGTGCCAGCACAGTCAGACAGGGGGCTTTAGATACGCAGTATTTT

D gene: NA
J gene: TRBJ1-1
clone size: NA
V gene: TRBV6-1
CDR3 protein: CASNARMNTEAFF
CDR3 DNA: TGTGCCAGCAACGCGCGGATGAACACTGAAGCTTTCTTT

D gene: TRBD1
J gene: TRBJ1-1
clone size: many
V gene: TRBV6-6
CDR3 protein: CASSKPYRGLTEAFF
CDR3 DNA: TGTGCCAGCAGTAAACCGTACAGGGGGCTCACTGAAGCTTTCTTT

D gene: NA
J gene: TRBJ2-1
clone size: many
V gene: TRBV20-1
CDR3 protein: CSAEDRTGEQFF
CDR3 DNA: TGCAGTGCTGAAGACAGGACTGGTGAGCAGTTCTTC

D gene: NA
J gene: TRBJ1-2
clone size: many
V gene: TRBV15
CDR3 protein: CATSRSSTANSYGYTF
CDR3 DNA: TGTGCCACCAGCAGATCTAGTACTGCAAATTCGTACGGCTACACCTTC

D gene: NA
J gene: TRBJ2-2
clone size: many
V gene: TRBV7-6
CDR3 protein: CASSSLDAGITGELFF
CDR3 DNA: TGTGCCAGCAGCTCCCTGGACGCGGGGATCACCGGGGAGCTGTTTTTT

D gene: NA
J gene: TRBJ1-5
clone size: many
V gene: TRBV28
CDR3 protein: CASSFGGQPQHF
CDR3 DNA: TGTGCCAGCAGTTTCGGGGGACAGCCCCAGCATTTT

D gene: TRBD2
J gene: TRBJ2-1
clone size: many
V gene: TRBV6-2/TRBV6-3
CDR3 protein: CASSYSTSGGYEQFF
CDR3 DNA: TGTGCCAGCAGTTACTCGACTAGCGGGGGCTATGAGCAGTTCTTC

D gene: NA
J gene: TRBJ1-5
clone size: NA
V gene: TRBV10-3
CDR3 protein: CAISTGTLSNQPQHF
CDR3 DNA: TGTGCCATCAGTACCGGGACACTTAGCAATCAGCCCCAGCATTTT

D gene: NA
J gene: TRBJ1-6
clone size: many
V gene: TRBV30
CDR3 protein: CAWSVEGTSPLHF
CDR3 DNA: TGTGCCTGGAGTGTAGAGGGCACATCACCCCTCCACTTT

D gene: NA
J gene: TRBJ1-1
clone size: NA
V gene: TRBV19
CDR3 protein: CASRTGTRGNTEAFF
CDR3 DNA: TGTGCCAGTAGGACCGGGACAAGGGGAAACACTGAAGCTTTCTTT

D gene: NA
J gene: TRBJ2-5
clone size: many
V gene: TRBV7-6
CDR3 protein: CASSPFGGGETQYF
CDR3 DNA: TGTGCCAGCAGCCCATTTGGGGGAGGAGAGACCCAGTACTTC

D gene: TRBD1
J gene: TRBJ2-1
clone size: many
V gene: TRBV2
CDR3 protein: CASSGQVDYNEQFF
CDR3 DNA: TGTGCCAGCAGCGGACAGGTAGACTACAATGAGCAGTTCTTC

D gene: TRBD2
J gene: TRBJ2-1
clone size: few
V gene: TRBV27
CDR3 protein: CATRTSSLNEQFF
CDR3 DNA: TGTGCCACCCGGACTAGCTCGCTCAATGAGCAGTTCTTC

D gene: TRBD1
J gene: TRBJ2-1
clone size: many
V gene: TRBV4-3
CDR3 protein: CASSQRTGSSNEQFF
CDR3 DNA: TGCGCCAGCAGCCAACGGACAGGGTCTAGCAATGAGCAGTTCTTC

D gene: NA
J gene: TRBJ1-1
clone size: NA
V gene: TRBV6-6
CDR3 protein: CASTMGGTEAFF
CDR3 DNA: TGTGCCAGCACCATGGGGGGCACTGAAGCTTTCTTT

D gene: NA
J gene: TRBJ1-1
clone size: NA
V gene: TRBV19
CDR3 protein: CASNFLGREGQWVNTEAFF
CDR3 DNA: TGTGCCAGTAATTTTTTAGGACGCGAGGGTCAATGGGTGAACACTGAAGCTTTCTTT

D gene: NA
J gene: TRBJ2-7
clone size: NA
V gene: TRBV6-1
CDR3 protein: CASPLLPSLGMGEQYF
CDR3 DNA: TGTGCCAGCCCCCTACTTCCATCCCTAGGAATGGGTGAGCAGTACTTC

D gene: TRBD2
J gene: TRBJ2-1
clone size: many
V gene: TRBV4-3
CDR3 protein: CASSRERDSVNEQFF
CDR3 DNA: TGCGCCAGCAGCCGCGAGCGGGATTCTGTAAATGAGCAGTTCTTC

D gene: TRBD1
J gene: TRBJ2-7
clone size: NA
V gene: TRBV28
CDR3 protein: CASRGGQGPYEQYF
CDR3 DNA: TGTGCCAGCAGGGGGGGACAGGGACCATACGAGCAGTACTTC

D gene: NA
J gene: TRBJ1-4
clone size: many
V gene: TRBV14
CDR3 protein: CASSRERARGGEKLFF
CDR3 DNA: TGTGCCAGCAGCCGAGAGCGTGCCAGGGGTGGCGAAAAACTGTTTTTT

D gene: TRBD1
J gene: TRBJ2-7
clone size: many
V gene: TRBV7-9
CDR3 protein: CASSLRTGGYEQYF
CDR3 DNA: TGTGCCAGCAGCTTAAGGACAGGGGGCTACGAGCAGTACTTC

D gene: TRBD1
J gene: TRBJ2-1
clone size: many
V gene: TRBV7-3
CDR3 protein: CASSRGTGGDEQFF
CDR3 DNA: TGTGCCAGCAGCCGGGGGACAGGGGGAGATGAGCAGTTCTTC

D gene: TRBD2
J gene: TRBJ2-1
clone size: NA
V gene: TRBV6-2/TRBV6-3
CDR3 protein: CASSWRGGDYNEQFF
CDR3 DNA: TGTGCCAGCAGTTGGAGGGGAGGGGACTACAATGAGCAGTTCTTC

D gene: TRBD1
J gene: TRBJ1-1
clone size: many
V gene: TRBV6-6
CDR3 protein: CASSYLFTGVFTEAFF
CDR3 DNA: TGTGCCAGCAGTTACCTATTCACAGGGGTGTTCACTGAAGCTTTCTTT

D gene: NA
J gene: TRBJ1-2
clone size: many
V gene: TRBV7-9
CDR3 protein: CASSLGGSPNYGYTF
CDR3 DNA: TGTGCCAGCAGCTTAGGCGGCAGCCCTAACTATGGCTACACCTTC

D gene: NA
J gene: TRBJ1-1
clone size: many
V gene: TRBV13
CDR3 protein: CASSPGVEAFF
CDR3 DNA: TGTGCCAGCAGCCCAGGGGTTGAAGCTTTCTTT

D gene: TRBD1
J gene: TRBJ2-1
clone size: NA
V gene: TRBV28
CDR3 protein: CASSRPGQADNEQFF
CDR3 DNA: TGTGCCAGCAGCCGTCCGGGACAGGCAGACAATGAGCAGTTCTTC

D gene: TRBD1
J gene: TRBJ2-6
clone size: NA
V gene: TRBV7-9
CDR3 protein: CASSLGTALDSGANVLTF
CDR3 DNA: TGTGCCAGCAGCCTTGGGACAGCCCTTGACTCTGGGGCCAACGTCCTGACTTTC

D gene: TRBD2
J gene: TRBJ2-3
clone size: many
V gene: TRBV29-1
CDR3 protein: CSVPPTSGRRAQRTDTQYF
CDR3 DNA: TGCAGCGTTCCCCCTACTAGCGGGAGGCGAGCACAGCGCACAGATACGCAGTATTTT

D gene: NA
J gene: TRBJ2-7
clone size: many
V gene: TRBV20-1
CDR3 protein: CSARDGSYEQYF
CDR3 DNA: TGCAGTGCTAGAGATGGTAGCTACGAGCAGTACTTC

D gene: NA
J gene: TRBJ1-2
clone size: many
V gene: TRBV4-3
CDR3 protein: CASSQGRNWGYGYTF
CDR3 DNA: TGCGCCAGCAGCCAAGGAAGGAATTGGGGCTATGGCTACACCTTC

D gene: TRBD1
J gene: TRBJ1-4
clone size: few
V gene: TRBV7-8
CDR3 protein: CASSLAKGQGAWPNEKLFF
CDR3 DNA: TGTGCCAGCAGCTTAGCTAAAGGACAGGGGGCTTGGCCTAATGAAAAACTGTTTTTT

D gene: NA
J gene: TRBJ1-1
clone size: many
V gene: TRBV7-8
CDR3 protein: CASSLQGRTEAFF
CDR3 DNA: TGTGCCAGCAGCTTACAGGGGAGAACTGAAGCTTTCTTT

D gene: NA
J gene: TRBJ2-1
clone size: many
V gene: TRBV11-2
CDR3 protein: CASSLVTGARGMNNEQFF
CDR3 DNA: TGTGCCAGCAGCTTAGTTACCGGGGCCAGGGGCATGAACAATGAGCAGTTCTTC

D gene: NA
J gene: TRBJ2-7
clone size: many
V gene: TRBV7-2
CDR3 protein: CASSYVGSASPSYEQYF
CDR3 DNA: TGTGCCAGCAGCTACGTAGGGAGCGCAAGCCCCTCCTACGAGCAGTACTTC